These 10 T cell receptor beta chains originate from one sample sequenced in a study of a mutant IDH1 vaccine in newly diagnosed glioma. TCRdb keeps only in-frame clones here, not all; method: immunoSEQ multiplex PCR. The sample includes 40,000 or so clones, 84% seen only once; the top ten take 2% to 2.5%. Antigens of these TCRs are unknown. Time point defined: week 23, last vaccination. Each dose delivered 300 ug of mutant IDH1 20-mer peptide subcutaneously with imiquimod. The specimen was PBMCs, collected from a glioma patient whose treatment included an IDH1 peptide vaccine. The source of these receptors is a woman under 30 with glioma. Some clones in this sample may be carry-over from other donors' samples.

The chain couples TRBV6-4 to TRBJ2-2; no definite D call. Germline CDR1 MRHNA, CDR2 SNTAGT. The CDR3 has 15 amino acids. Between the trimmed V and J ends, which lost 5 bases and 6 bases, there was a span of 16 bases. The CDR3 is CASSSQWEGPGELFF. DNA of the CDR3: TGTGCCAGCAGTAGCCAGTGGGAAGGACCCGGGGAGCTGTTTTTT.

The chain recombines TRBV9 with TRBJ2-5; D tentatively fits TRBD1 or TRBD2 (7 bases each). There are 17 residues in the CDR3. The germline V gene encodes CDR1 SGDLS and CDR2 YYNGEE. V lost 6 bases to trimming and J lost 4 bases, with 25 bases between them. The CDR3 loop is CASNSGTTGRAPETQYF. CDR3 nucleotides: TGTGCCAGCAACTCAGGGACGACAGGGAGGGCCCCAGAGACCCAGTACTTC.

This clone was recorded a few times. The chain is built from TRBV5-6 and TRBJ1-2; D is unresolved. The V end lost 2 bases, the J end lost 4 bases, and 9 bases lay between the germline ends. The CDR3 runs to 13 residues. CDR1 is SGHDT and CDR2 is YYEEEE in the germline V gene. The chain's CDR3 is CASSFPQPYGYTF. CDR3 bases: TGTGCCAGCAGCTTTCCACAACCCTATGGCTACACCTTC.

The CDR3 reads CASSLAGGIEQFF. DNA for the CDR3: TGTGCCAGTAGCCTAGCGGGAGGGATTGAGCAGTTCTTC. V and J are TRBV19 and TRBJ2-1; TRBD2 aligns across 12 bases. The V and J ends lost 6 bases and 9 bases, in that order; junction bases with no gene match: 3. Germline CDR1 is LNHDA and CDR2 is SQIVND (reference sequence). The CDR3 spans 13 residues.

The chain links TRBV6-5 to TRBJ1-3; D ambiguous. Germline V gives CDR1 MNHEY, CDR2 SVGAGI. The CDR3 is 14 residues long. Trimming stripped 7 bases from V and 4 bases from J, with 14 bases between. This chain's CDR3 is CASTFGGSGNTIYF. The CDR3 DNA follows: TGTGCCAGCACCTTCGGAGGGTCAGGAAACACCATATATTTT.

Written as DNA, the CDR3 is TGTGCCTCCAGGGGGTTGGAAAAACTGTTTTTT. It translates to CASRGLEKLFF. The chain carries TRBV2 and TRBJ1-4; 7 bases are shared with TRBD1. The ends lost 11 bases at V and 8 bases at J; junction bases unmatched: 5. This CDR3 region has 11 residues. Germline V CDR1 and CDR2: SNHLY, FYNNEI.

V is TRBV14 and J is TRBJ1-1, with D possibly being TRBD1 (5 bases). The CDR3 has 12 residues. Per germline, CDR1 SGHDN and CDR2 FVKESK. The V and J ends lost 4 bases and 6 bases respectively, with 9 bases between them. CDR3 sequence reads: CASSRDSPEAFF. The CDR3 region has the DNA TGTGCCAGCAGCCGAGACAGTCCTGAAGCTTTCTTT.

This sequence joins TRBV6-5 and TRBJ1-3; 8 bases agree with TRBD1. The CDR3 has 14 residues. The germline V gene encodes CDR1 MNHEY and CDR2 SVGAGI. After removal of 5 bases from V and 8 bases from J, the junction contained 8 bases not matched to a gene. This CDR3 reads CASSPGGTGDTIYF. CDR3 coding DNA: TGTGCCAGCAGTCCAGGGGGCACGGGGGACACCATATATTTT.

The chain employs TRBV7-2 and TRBJ2-5; 7 bases map to TRBD1. The CDR3 totals 14 residues. V was clipped by 3 bases and J by 4 bases; unmatched bases: 5. Germline loops: CDR1 SGHTA, CDR2 FQGNSA. The CDR3 bases are TGTGCCAGCAGCTTCGACAGGGTTGTAGAGACCCAGTACTTC. Encoded protein: CASSFDRVVETQYF.

As to this clone: A junction end diverges from the germline sequence, so it may reflect a read error. V and J are TRBV7-7 and TRBJ2-2; TRBD2 might be the D (7 bases). This CDR3 contains 17 residues. Per the germline V gene, CDR1 is SSHAT and CDR2 is FNYEAQ (reference sequence). The CDR3 spells CASSLGGVAGNTGELFF. CDR3 in DNA: TGTGCTAGCAGCTTAGGGGGAGTAGCGGGGAACACCGGGGAGCTGTTTTTT.